This T cell receptor beta chain was observed in a study of T cell changes during pregnancy in multiple sclerosis. Method: immunoSEQ multiplex PCR; TCRdb's copy keeps in-frame clones and lacks some. Of approximately 110,000 clones listed, roughly nine tenths are singletons. CDR1 and CDR2 (germline): SGHRS, YFSETQ. The CDR3 sequence is 13 residues long. Trimming took 6 bases from V and 0 from J, leaving 10 bases between them. This sequence was found in a female donor with multiple sclerosis, enrolled in a pregnancy study. This chain joins TRBV5-1 and TRBJ2-7; possibly TRBD2 for D (5 bases). This material consisted of peripheral blood, taken in the third trimester of pregnancy. CDR3 sequence (DNA): TGCGCCAGCACGCAGGACTCCTCCTACGAGCAGTACTTC. Translation: CASTQDSSYEQYF.